This T cell receptor beta chain was identified during a study of blood T cell repertoires in COVID-19. This CDR3 spans 12 amino acids. V shed 2 bases and J 12 bases; nucleotides not matched to a gene: 9. Germline assignment: CDR1 GTSNPN and CDR2 SVGIG (reference sequence). Assay: immunoSEQ multiplex PCR; the TCRdb copy retains only in-frame clones and omits some. The sample consists of roughly 200,000 clones, 80% to 90% of them appearing once. The rearrangement links TRBV30 to TRBJ1-1; TRBD1 aligns across 7 bases. This receptor was taken from a man aged 30 to 39 who had recovered from COVID-19. Sequenced: PBMCs or T cells enriched from blood (not recorded which). The CDR3 DNA reads as TGTGCCTGGAGTTCGCCAGGGGGGAGACCTTTCTTT. Its protein is CAWSSPGGRPFF.